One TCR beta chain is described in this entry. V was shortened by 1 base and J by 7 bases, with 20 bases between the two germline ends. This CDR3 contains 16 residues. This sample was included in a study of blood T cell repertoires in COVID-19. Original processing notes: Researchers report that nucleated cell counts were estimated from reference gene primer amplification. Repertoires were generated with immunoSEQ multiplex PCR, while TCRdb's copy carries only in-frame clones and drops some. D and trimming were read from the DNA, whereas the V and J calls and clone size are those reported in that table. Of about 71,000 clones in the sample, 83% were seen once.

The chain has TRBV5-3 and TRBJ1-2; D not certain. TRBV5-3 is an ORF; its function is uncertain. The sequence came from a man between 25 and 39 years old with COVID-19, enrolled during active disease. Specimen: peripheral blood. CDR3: CARSLWRNLFVSGYTF. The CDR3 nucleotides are TGTGCCAGAAGCTTGTGGAGGAACTTGTTTGTAAGTGGCTACACCTTC.